This TCR beta chain derives from a study of neurological immune-mediated disorders. TCRdb used MiXCR to reprocess the 5' RACE reads, holding one entry per CDR3 protein. The repertoire holds about 31,000 distinct CDR3 sequences, with more than 10% as singletons. CDR3 length: 15 amino acids. The germline V gene has CDR1 MNHNS and CDR2 SASEGT. Trimming removed 8 bases from V and 0 bases from J, with 11 bases in between. Time point specified: technical triplicate 2. By proportion, this clonotype is medium-sized. This TCR was recovered from a female donor with HTLV-1-associated myelopathy (HAM/TSP). Material for sequencing was CD4+ T cells from blood. The chain couples TRBV6-1 to TRBJ2-6; D may be TRBD1 (5 bases). The CDR3 bases are TGTGCCAGCGGCGACAGAAGCTCTGGGGCCAACGTCCTGACTTTC. It encodes CASGDRSSGANVLTF.